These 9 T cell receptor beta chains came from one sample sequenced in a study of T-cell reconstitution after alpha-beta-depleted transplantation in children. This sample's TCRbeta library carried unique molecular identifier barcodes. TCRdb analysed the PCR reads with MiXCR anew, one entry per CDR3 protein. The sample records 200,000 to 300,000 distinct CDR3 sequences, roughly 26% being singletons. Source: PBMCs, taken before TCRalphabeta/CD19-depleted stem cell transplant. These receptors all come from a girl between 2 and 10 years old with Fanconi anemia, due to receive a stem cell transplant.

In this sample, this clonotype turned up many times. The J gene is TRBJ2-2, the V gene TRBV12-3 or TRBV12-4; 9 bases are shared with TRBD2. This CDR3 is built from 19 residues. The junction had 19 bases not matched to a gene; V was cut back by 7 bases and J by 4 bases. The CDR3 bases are TGTGCCAGCACGGGACTAGCCAATCGAAAATACGTGAGCACCGGGGAGCTGTTTTTT. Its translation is CASTGLANRKYVSTGELFF.

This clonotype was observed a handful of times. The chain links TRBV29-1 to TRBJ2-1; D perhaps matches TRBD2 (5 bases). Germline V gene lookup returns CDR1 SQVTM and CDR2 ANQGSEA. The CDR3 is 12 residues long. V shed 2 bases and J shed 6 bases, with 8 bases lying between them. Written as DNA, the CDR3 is TGCAGCGTTGAACTAGCTCGCAATGAGCAGTTCTTC. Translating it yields CSVELARNEQFF.

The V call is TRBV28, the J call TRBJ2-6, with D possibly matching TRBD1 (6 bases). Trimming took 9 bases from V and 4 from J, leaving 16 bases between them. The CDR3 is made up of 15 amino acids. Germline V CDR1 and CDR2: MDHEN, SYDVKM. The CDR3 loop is CASGNRVQGANVLTF. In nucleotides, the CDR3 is TGTGCCAGTGGGAACAGGGTGCAAGGGGCCAACGTCCTGACTTTC.

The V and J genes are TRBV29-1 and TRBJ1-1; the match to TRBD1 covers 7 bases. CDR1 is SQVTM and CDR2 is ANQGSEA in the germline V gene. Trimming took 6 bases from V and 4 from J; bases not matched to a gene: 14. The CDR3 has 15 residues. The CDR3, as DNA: TGCAGCGTCCTCCCGAAATCAACAGGGGTCACTGAAGCTTTCTTT. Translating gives CSVLPKSTGVTEAFF.

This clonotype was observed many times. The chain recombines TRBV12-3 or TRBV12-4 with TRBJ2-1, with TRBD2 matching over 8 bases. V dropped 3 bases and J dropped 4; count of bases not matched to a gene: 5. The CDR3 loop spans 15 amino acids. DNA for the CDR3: TGTGCCAGCAGTTTGGGGGGGACTAGGTACAATGAGCAGTTCTTC. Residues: CASSLGGTRYNEQFF.

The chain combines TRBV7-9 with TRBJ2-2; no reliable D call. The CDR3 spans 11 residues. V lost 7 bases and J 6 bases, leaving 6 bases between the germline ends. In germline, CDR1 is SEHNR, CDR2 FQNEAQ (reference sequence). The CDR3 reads CASIGAGELFF. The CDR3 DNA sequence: TGTGCCAGCATCGGTGCCGGGGAGCTGTTTTTT.

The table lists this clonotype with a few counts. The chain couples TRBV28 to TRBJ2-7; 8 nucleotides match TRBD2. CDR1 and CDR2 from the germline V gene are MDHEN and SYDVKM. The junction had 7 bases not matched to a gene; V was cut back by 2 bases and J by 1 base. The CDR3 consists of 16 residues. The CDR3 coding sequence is TGTGCCAGCAGTTTACCCCGGGCTAGCGGGTCCTACGAGCAGTACTTC. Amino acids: CASSLPRASGSYEQYF.

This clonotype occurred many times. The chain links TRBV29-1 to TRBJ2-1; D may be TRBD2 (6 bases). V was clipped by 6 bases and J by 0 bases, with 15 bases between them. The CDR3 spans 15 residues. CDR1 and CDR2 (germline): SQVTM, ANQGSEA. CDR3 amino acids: CSVGRLDSSYNEQFF. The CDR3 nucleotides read TGCAGCGTGGGGCGACTAGATAGCTCCTACAATGAGCAGTTCTTC.

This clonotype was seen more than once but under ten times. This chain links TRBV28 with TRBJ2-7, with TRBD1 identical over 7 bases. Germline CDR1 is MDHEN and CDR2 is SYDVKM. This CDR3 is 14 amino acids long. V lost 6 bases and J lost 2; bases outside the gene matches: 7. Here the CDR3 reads CASSWTGDTYEQYF. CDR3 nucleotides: TGTGCCAGCAGCTGGACAGGAGATACCTACGAGCAGTACTTC.